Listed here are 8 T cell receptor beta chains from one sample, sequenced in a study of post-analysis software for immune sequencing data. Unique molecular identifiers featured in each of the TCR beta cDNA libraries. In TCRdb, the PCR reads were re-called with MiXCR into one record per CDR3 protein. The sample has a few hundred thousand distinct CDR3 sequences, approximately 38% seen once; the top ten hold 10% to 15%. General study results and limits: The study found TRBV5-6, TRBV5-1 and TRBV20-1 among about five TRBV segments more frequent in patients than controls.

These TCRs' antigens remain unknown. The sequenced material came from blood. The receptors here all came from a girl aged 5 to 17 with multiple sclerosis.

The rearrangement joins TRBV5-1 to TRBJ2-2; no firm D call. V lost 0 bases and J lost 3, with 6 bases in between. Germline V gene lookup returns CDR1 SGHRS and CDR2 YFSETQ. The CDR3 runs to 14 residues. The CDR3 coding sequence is TGCGCCAGCAGCTTGGGAATGTACACCGGGGAGCTGTTTTTT. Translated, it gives CASSLGMYTGELFF. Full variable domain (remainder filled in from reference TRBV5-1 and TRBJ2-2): KAGVTQTPRYLIKTRGQQVTLSCSPISGHRSVSWYQQTPGQGLQFLFEYFSETQRNKGNFPGRFSGRQFSNSRSEMNVSTLELGDSALYLCASSLGMYTGELFFGEGSRLTVL.

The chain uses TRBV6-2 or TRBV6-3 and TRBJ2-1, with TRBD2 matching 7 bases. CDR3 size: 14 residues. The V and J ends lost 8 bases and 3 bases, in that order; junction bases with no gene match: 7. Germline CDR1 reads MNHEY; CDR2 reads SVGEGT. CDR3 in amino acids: CASVPRDYYNEQFF. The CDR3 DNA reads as TGTGCCAGCGTGCCCCGGGACTACTACAATGAGCAGTTCTTC.

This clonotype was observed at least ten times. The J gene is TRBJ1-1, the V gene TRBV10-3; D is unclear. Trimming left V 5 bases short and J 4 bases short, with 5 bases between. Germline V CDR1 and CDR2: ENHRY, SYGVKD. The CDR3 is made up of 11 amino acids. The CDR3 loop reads CAISSGTEAFF. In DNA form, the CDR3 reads TGTGCCATCAGTAGTGGCACTGAAGCTTTCTTT.

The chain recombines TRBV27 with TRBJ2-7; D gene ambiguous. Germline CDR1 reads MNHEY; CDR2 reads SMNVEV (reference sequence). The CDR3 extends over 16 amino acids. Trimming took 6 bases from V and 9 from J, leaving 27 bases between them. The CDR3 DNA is TGTGCCAGCAGCTGGAGTAGAGCCCGCCCGAATAGTGGGCAGTACTTC. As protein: CASSWSRARPNSGQYF.

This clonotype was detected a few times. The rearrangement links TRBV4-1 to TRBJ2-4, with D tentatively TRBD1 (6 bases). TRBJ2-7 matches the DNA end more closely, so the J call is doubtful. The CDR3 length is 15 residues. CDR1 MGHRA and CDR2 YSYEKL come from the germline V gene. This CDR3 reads CASSATTGIGYEQYF. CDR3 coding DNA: TGCGCCAGCAGCGCCACTACAGGGATCGGTTACGAGCAGTACTTC.

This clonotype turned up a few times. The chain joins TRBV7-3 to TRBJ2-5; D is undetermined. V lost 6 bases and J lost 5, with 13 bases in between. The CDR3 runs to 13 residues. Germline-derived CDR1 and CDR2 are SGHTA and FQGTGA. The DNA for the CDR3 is TGTGCCAGCAGTCTAGTGTTAGGGGAGACCCAGTACTTC. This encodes CASSLVLGETQYF.

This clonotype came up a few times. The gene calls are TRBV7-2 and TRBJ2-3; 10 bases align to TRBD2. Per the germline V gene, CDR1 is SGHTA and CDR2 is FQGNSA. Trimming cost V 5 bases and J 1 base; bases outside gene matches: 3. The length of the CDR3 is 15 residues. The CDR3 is CASSPGTSGTDTQYF. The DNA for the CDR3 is TGTGCCAGCAGCCCCGGGACTAGCGGCACAGATACGCAGTATTTT.

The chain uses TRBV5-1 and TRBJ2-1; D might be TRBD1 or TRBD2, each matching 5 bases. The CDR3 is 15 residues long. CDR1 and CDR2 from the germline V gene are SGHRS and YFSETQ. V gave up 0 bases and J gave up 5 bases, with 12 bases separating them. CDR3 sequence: CASSLAGAGHNEQFF. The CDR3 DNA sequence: TGCGCCAGCAGCTTGGCCGGGGCAGGGCACAATGAGCAGTTCTTC. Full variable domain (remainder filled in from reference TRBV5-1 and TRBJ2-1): KAGVTQTPRYLIKTRGQQVTLSCSPISGHRSVSWYQQTPGQGLQFLFEYFSETQRNKGNFPGRFSGRQFSNSRSEMNVSTLELGDSALYLCASSLAGAGHNEQFFGPGTRLTVL.